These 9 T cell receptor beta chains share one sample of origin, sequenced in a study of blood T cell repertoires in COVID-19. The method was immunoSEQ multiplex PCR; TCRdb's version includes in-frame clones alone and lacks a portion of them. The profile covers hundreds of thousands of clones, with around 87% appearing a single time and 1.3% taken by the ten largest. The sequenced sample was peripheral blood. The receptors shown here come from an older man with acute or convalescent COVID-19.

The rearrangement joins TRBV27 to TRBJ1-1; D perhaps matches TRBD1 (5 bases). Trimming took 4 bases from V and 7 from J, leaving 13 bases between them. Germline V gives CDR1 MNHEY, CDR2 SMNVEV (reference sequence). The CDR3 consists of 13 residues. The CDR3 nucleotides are TGTGCCAGCAGTTCTTCCAGGGAGGGTGAAGCTTTCTTT. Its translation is CASSSSREGEAFF.

CDR3 loop: CASSQIGTSGEQFF. The CDR3 DNA reads as TGTGCCAGCAGCCAGATAGGGACTAGCGGAGAGCAGTTCTTC. The V and J genes are TRBV3-1 (or the pseudogene TRBV3-2) and TRBJ2-1, with 11 bases lining up with TRBD2. J lost 10 bases, V lost 3 bases, and 5 bases had no gene match. This CDR3 comprises 14 residues. The germline V gene has CDR1 LGHDT and CDR2 YNNKEL (reference sequence).

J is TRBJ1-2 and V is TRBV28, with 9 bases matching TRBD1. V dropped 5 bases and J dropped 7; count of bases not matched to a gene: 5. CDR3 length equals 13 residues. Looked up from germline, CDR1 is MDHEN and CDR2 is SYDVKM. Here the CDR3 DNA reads TGTGCCAGCAGTAACCGGGACAGGGCTGGCTACACCTTC. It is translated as CASSNRDRAGYTF.

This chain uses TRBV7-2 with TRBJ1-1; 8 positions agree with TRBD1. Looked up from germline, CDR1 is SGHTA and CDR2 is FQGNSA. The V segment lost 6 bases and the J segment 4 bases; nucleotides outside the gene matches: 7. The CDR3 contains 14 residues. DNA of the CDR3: TGTGCCAGCAGAACAGACAGGGGAGTCACTGAAGCTTTCTTT. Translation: CASRTDRGVTEAFF.

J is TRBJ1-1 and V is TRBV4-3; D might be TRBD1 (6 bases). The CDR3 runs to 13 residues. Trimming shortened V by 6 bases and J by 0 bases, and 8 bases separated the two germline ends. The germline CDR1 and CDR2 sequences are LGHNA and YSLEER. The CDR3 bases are TGCGCCAGCAGGTACAGGGTGAACACTGAAGCTTTCTTT. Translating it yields CASRYRVNTEAFF.

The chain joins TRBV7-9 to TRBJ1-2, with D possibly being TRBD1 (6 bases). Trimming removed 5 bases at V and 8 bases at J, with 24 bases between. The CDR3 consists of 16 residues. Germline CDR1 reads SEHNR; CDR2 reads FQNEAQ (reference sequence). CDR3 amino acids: CASSRPLSTGSRGYTF. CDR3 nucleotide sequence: TGTGCCAGCAGCCGACCGCTAAGCACAGGGTCCAGGGGCTACACCTTC.

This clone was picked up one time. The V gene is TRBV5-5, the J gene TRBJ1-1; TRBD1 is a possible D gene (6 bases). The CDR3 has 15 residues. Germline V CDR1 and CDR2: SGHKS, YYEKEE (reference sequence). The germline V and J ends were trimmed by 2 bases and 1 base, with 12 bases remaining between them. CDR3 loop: CASSFPTTGNTEAFF. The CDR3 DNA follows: TGTGCCAGCAGCTTCCCTACGACAGGGAACACTGAAGCTTTCTTT.

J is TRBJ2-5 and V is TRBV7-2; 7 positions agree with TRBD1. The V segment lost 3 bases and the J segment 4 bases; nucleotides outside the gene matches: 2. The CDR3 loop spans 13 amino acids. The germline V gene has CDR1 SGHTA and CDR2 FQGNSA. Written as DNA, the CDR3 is TGTGCCAGCAGCTTTCCAGGGGGAGAGACCCAGTACTTC. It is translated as CASSFPGGETQYF.

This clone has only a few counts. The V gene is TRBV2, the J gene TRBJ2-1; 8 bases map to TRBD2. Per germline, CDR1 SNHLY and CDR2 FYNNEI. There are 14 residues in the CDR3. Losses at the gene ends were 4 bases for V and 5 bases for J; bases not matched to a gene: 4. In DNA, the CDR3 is TGTGCCAGCAGTGGACTAGCGACCAACAATGAGCAGTTCTTC. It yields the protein CASSGLATNNEQFF.